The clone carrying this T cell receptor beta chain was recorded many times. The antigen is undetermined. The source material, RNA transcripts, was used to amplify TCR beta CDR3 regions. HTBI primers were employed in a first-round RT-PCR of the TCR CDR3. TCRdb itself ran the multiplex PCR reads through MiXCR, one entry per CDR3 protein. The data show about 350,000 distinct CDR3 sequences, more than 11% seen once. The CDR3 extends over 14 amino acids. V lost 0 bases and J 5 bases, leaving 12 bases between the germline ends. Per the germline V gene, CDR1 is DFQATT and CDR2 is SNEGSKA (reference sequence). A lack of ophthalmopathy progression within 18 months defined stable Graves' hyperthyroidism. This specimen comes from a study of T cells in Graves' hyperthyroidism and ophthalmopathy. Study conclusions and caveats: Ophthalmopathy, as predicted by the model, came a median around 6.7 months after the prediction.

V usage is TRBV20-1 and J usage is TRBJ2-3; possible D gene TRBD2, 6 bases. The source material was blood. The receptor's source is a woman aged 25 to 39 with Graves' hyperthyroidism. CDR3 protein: CSARERRRGDTQYF. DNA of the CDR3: TGCAGTGCTAGAGAGAGGCGGCGGGGAGATACGCAGTATTTT.